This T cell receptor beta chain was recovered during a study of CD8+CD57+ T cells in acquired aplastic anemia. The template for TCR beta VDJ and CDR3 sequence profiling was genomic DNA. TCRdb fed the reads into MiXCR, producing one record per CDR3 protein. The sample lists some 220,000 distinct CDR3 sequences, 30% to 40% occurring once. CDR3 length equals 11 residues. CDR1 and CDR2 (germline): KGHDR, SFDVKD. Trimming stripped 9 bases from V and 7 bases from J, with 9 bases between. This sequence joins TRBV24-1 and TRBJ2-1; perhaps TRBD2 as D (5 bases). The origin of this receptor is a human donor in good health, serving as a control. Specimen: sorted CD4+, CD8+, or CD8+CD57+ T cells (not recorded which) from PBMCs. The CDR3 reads CATGSGNEQFF. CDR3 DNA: TGTGCCACCGGATCGGGAAATGAGCAGTTCTTC.